The sequence of this TCR beta chain was determined in a study of identifying expanded T cells in peripheral blood. General study findings and limits: Variance in clone template counts between approximately two-week samples significantly increased with total template count across all healthy donors.

This clone has only one observation. The target antigen is unknown. Assay: immunoSEQ multiplex PCR; the TCRdb copy retains only in-frame clones and omits some. The sample has more than 75,000 clones; 70% to 90% are singletons. The CDR3 loop spans 14 amino acids. Germline-derived CDR1 and CDR2 are SGHTA and FQGNSA. The germline V and J ends were trimmed by 0 bases and 3 bases, with 9 bases remaining between them. The rearrangement links TRBV7-2 to TRBJ2-7, with D unresolved. The sample comprised blood. This receptor was identified in a person aged 18-70 years in good health. CDR3 nucleotide sequence: TGTGCCAGCAGCTTAGCCCGGACGTACTACGAGCAGTACTTC. Translating it yields CASSLARTYYEQYF.